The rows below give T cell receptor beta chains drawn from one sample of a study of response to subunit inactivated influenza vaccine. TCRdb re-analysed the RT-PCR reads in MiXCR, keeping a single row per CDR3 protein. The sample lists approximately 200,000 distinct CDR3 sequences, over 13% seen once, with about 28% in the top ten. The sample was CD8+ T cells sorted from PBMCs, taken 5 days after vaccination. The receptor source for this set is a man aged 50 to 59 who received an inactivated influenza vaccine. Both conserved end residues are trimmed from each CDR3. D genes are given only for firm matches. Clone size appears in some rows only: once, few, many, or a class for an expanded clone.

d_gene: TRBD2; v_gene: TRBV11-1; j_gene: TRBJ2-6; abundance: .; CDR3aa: ASSTGLAGGPRVWGANVLT
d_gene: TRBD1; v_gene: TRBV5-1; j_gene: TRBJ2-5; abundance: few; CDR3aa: ASSLVARGQGTQY
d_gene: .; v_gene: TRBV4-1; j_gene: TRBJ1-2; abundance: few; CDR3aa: ASSQEPGNRDGYT
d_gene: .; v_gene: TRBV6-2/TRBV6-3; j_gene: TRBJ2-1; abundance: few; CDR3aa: ASSPRTPIEQF
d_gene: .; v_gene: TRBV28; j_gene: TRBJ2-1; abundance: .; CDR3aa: ASSPLETYNEQF
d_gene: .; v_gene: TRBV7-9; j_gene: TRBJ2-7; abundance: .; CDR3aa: ASSLVIGNEQY
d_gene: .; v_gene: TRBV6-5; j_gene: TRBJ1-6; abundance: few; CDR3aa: ASSYSTENSPLH
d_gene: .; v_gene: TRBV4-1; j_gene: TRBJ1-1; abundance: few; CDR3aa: ASSHLNTEAF
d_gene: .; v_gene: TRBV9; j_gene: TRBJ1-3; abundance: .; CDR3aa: ASSVSGSSGNTIY
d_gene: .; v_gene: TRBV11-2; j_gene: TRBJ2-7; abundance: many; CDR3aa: ASSGPGRLYEQY
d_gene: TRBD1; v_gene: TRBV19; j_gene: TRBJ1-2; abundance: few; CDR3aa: ASKDRGPEGYT
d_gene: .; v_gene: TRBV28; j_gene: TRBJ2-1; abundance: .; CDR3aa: ASSLEGSGQSSYNEQF
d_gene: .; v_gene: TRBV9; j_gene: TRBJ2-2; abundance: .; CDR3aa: ASSPPRSVLGELF
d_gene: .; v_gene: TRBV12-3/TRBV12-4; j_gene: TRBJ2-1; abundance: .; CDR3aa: ASSLVSQNNEQF
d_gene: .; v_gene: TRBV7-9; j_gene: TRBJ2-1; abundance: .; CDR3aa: ASSPGYYNEQF
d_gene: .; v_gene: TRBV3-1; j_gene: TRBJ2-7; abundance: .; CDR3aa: ASSFSWTVPYEQY
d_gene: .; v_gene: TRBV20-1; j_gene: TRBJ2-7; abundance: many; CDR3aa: SARTGAGEQY
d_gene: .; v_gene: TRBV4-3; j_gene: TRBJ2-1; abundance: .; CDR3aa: ASSQGTGWDEQF
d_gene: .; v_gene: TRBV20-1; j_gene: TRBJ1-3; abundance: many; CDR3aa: SARDSQSSGNTIY
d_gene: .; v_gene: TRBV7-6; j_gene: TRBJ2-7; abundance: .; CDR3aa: ASSLEATCEQY
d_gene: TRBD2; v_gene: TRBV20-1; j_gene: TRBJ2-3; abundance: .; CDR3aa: SARDPSGAGGIDTQY
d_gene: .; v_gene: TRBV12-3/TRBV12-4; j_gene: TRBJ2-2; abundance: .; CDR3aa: ASSPDSNTGELF
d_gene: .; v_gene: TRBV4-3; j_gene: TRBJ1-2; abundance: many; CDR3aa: ASSQDGLANYGYT
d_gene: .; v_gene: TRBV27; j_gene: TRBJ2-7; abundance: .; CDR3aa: ASAAGRSSYEQY
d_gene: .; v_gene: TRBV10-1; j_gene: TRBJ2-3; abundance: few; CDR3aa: ASSEAAGPFLTDTQY
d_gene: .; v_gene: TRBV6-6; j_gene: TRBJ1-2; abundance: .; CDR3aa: ASSLRYGYT
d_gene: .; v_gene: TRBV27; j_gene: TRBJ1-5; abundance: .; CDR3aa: ASSLSGGREPQH
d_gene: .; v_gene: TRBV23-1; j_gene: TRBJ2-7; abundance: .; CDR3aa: ASTSPSLSYEQY
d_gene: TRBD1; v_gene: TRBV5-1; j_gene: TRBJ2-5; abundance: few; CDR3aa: ASSGLDRAVQTQY